The 19 T cell receptor beta chains reported below all come from one sample, sequenced in a study of CD8 T cells in Susac syndrome. RNA totalling roughly 0.5 to 1 ug underwent reverse transcription with random hexamers. TCRdb ran MiXCR on the immunoSEQ multiplex PCR reads and lists one entry per CDR3 protein. This table holds 160,000 or so distinct CDR3 sequences, roughly 95% found once. The specimen sequenced was CD8+ T cells from PBMCs. The receptors were sampled from a human donor with multiple sclerosis.

J is TRBJ2-7 and V is TRBV9; D possibly corresponds to TRBD1 (5 bases). The V end was cut by 0 bases, the J end by 0 bases, with 7 bases between. Germline V gene data show CDR1 as SGDLS and CDR2 as YYNGEE. CDR3 length equals 14 residues. The CDR3 region has the DNA TGTGCCAGCAGCGTAGTAGACAGCTCCTACGAGCAGTACTTC. It encodes CASSVVDSSYEQYF. Full variable domain (outside the CDR3, taken from reference TRBV9 and TRBJ2-7): DSGVTQTPKHLITATGQRVTLRCSPRSGDLSVYWYQQSLDQGLQFLIQYYNGEERAKGNILERFSAQQFPDLHSELNLSSLELGDSALYFCASSVVDSSYEQYFGPGTRLTVT.

The chain couples TRBV6-4 to TRBJ2-2; the D gene is possibly TRBD2 (6 bases). Trimming removed 3 bases from V and 7 bases from J, with 12 bases in between. From germline, CDR1 is MRHNA and CDR2 SNTAGT. The CDR3 contains 14 residues. The CDR3 sequence is CASSDTGEDGELFF. The CDR3 DNA reads TGTGCCAGCAGTGATACGGGGGAGGACGGGGAGCTGTTTTTT.

The V and J genes are TRBV7-9 and TRBJ2-7; D is perhaps TRBD1 (5 bases). Looked up from germline, CDR1 is SEHNR and CDR2 is FQNEAQ (reference sequence). With 8 bases removed from V and 3 bases from J, the gap between germline ends came to 8 bases. The CDR3 runs 11 residues. The CDR3 region is CASQGDYEQYF. CDR3 DNA: TGTGCCAGCCAGGGCGACTACGAGCAGTACTTC.

The chain uses TRBV29-1 and TRBJ2-7; possibly TRBD2 for D (5 bases). CDR3 length: 13 amino acids. With 2 bases removed from V and 2 bases from J, the gap between germline ends came to 10 bases. Germline-derived CDR1 and CDR2 are SQVTM and ANQGSEA. The CDR3 protein is CSVETSGAYEQYF. The CDR3 DNA reads TGCAGCGTTGAAACCTCCGGGGCCTACGAGCAGTACTTC.

V is TRBV5-6 and J is TRBJ2-1; no clear D. V gave up 4 bases and J gave up 4 bases, with 9 bases separating them. There are 13 residues in the CDR3. Germline V CDR1 and CDR2: SGHDT, YYEEEE. The CDR3 protein is CASSITDYNEQFF. CDR3 DNA: TGTGCCAGCAGCATAACAGATTACAATGAGCAGTTCTTC. The whole variable domain, filled in from reference TRBV5-6 and TRBJ2-1, reads DAGVTQSPTHLIKTRGQQVTLRCSPKSGHDTVSWYQQALGQGPQFIFQYYEEEERQRGNFPDRFSGHQFPNYSSELNVNALLLGDSALYLCASSITDYNEQFFGPGTRLTVL.

V gene TRBV27 combines with J gene TRBJ2-7; D not certain. This CDR3 comprises 16 residues. Germline V CDR1 and CDR2: MNHEY, SMNVEV (reference sequence). With 5 bases removed from V and 2 bases from J, the gap between germline ends came to 19 bases. The CDR3 reads CASSPSKGRIPYEQYV. In DNA form, the CDR3 reads TGTGCCAGCAGTCCCTCTAAAGGACGGATTCCCTACGAGCAGTACGTC.

CDR3 DNA: TGTGCCAGCAGTTGGATCGAGGGGGGGTACACAGATACGCAGTATTTT. This codes for CASSWIEGGYTDTQYF. This chain uses TRBV6-6 with TRBJ2-3; maybe TRBD2 (7 bases). CDR3 length equals 16 residues. CDR1 is MNHNY, CDR2 SVGAGI, per germline (reference sequence). V lost 4 bases to trimming and J lost 2 bases, with 16 bases between them.

This chain uses TRBV3-1 with TRBJ2-7; 9 bases match TRBD1. This CDR3 region has 14 residues. With V trimmed by 4 bases and J by 2 bases, 3 bases remained unmatched. The V gene's germline CDR1 is LGHDT and CDR2 YNNKEL (reference sequence). CDR3 sequence (DNA): TGTGCCAGCAGCCCCGGGACAGGGACCTACGAGCAGTACTTC. Its protein is CASSPGTGTYEQYF.

CDR3 sequence: CASSPPGRAGDTQYF. The CDR3 nucleotides read TGTGCCAGCAGCCCCCCGGGAAGGGCCGGCGATACGCAGTATTTT. The chain joins TRBV9 to TRBJ2-3; weak D call: TRBD2 (5 bases). Germline V gene sequence: CDR1 SGDLS, CDR2 YYNGEE. The CDR3 is 15 amino acids. Trimming left V 4 bases short and J 6 bases short, with 18 bases between. Filled out from reference TRBV9 and TRBJ2-3, the complete variable domain reads DSGVTQTPKHLITATGQRVTLRCSPRSGDLSVYWYQQSLDQGLQFLIQYYNGEERAKGNILERFSAQQFPDLHSELNLSSLELGDSALYFCASSPPGRAGDTQYFGPGTRLTVL.

V gene TRBV30 combines with J gene TRBJ2-1; D gene ambiguous. Between the trimmed V and J ends, which lost 2 bases and 10 bases, there was a span of 15 bases. CDR3 length: 13 amino acids. Germline CDR1 GTSNPN, CDR2 SVGIG (reference sequence). The CDR3 coding sequence is TGTGCCTGGAGTCCCGGATTAGTAGGAGAGCAGTTCTTC. It specifies CAWSPGLVGEQFF. Combining the CDR3 with reference TRBV30 and TRBJ2-1 gives the whole variable domain SQTIHQWPATLVQPVGSPLSLECTVEGTSNPNLYWYRQAAGRGLQLLFYSVGIGQISSEVPQNLSASRPQDRQFILSSKKLLLSDSGFYLCAWSPGLVGEQFFGPGTRLTVL.

This rearrangement joins TRBV12-3 or TRBV12-4 to TRBJ1-5, with 9 bases matching TRBD1. The CDR3 sequence is 16 residues long. The V and J ends lost 6 bases and 5 bases, in that order; junction bases with no gene match: 11. CDR3 protein: CASRFHDRGYDQPQHF. The CDR3 nucleotides are TGTGCCAGCAGGTTCCATGACAGGGGGTACGATCAGCCCCAGCATTTT.

The chain employs TRBV27 and TRBJ2-7, with 9 bases fitting TRBD2. The trim removed 6 bases at V and 4 bases at J, leaving 7 bases unmatched. The CDR3 covers 14 residues. The germline CDR1 and CDR2 sequences are MNHEY and SMNVEV (reference sequence). This chain's CDR3 is CASRARRGGYEQYV. For the CDR3, the DNA is TGTGCCAGCAGGGCGCGGCGGGGGGGATACGAGCAGTACGTC.

This clonotype was seen a single time. The chain carries TRBV7-9 and TRBJ1-2, with a weak D call TRBD1 (5 bases). Germline assignment: CDR1 SEHNR and CDR2 FQNEAQ (reference sequence). The CDR3 has 13 amino acids. Trimming took 1 base from V and 7 from J, leaving 10 bases between them. The CDR3 loop reads CASSLGRVFGYTF. Here the CDR3 DNA reads TGTGCCAGCAGCTTAGGCAGGGTATTTGGCTACACCTTC.

The chain links TRBV3-1 to TRBJ2-3, with D maybe TRBD1 (6 bases). Trimming left V 0 bases short and J 2 bases short, with 12 bases between. The CDR3 length is 16 residues. Germline CDR1 LGHDT, CDR2 YNNKEL (reference sequence). In DNA form, the CDR3 reads TGTGCCAGCAGCCAAGAACAGGGCGGAGACACAGATACGCAGTATTTT. Translation gives CASSQEQGGDTDTQYF.

The chain recombines TRBV5-6 with TRBJ1-1, with D maybe TRBD1 (5 bases). Germline CDR1 reads SGHDT; CDR2 reads YYEEEE. This CDR3 spans 12 amino acids. V was cut by 5 bases and J by 5 bases, with 10 bases left in between. The CDR3 nucleotides read TGTGCCAGCAGTTTAAAGGGGACTGAAGCTTTCTTT. This translates into CASSLKGTEAFF.

With regard to this clonotype: A junction end diverges from the germline sequence, so it may reflect a read error. V usage is TRBV7-6 and J usage is TRBJ1-3; D not resolved. CDR3 length equals 14 residues. Germline V gene data show CDR1 as SGHVS and CDR2 as FNYEAQ. The CDR3, as DNA: TGTGCCAGCAGCTTTGACGGCTCTGAAAACACCATATATTTT. It yields the protein CASSFDGSENTIYF. Full variable domain (rest looked up from reference TRBV7-6 and TRBJ1-3): GAGVSQSPRYKVTKRGQDVALRCDPISGHVSLYWYRQALGQGPEFLTYFNYEAQQDKSGLPNDRFSAERPEGSISTLTIQRTEQRDSAMYRCASSFDGSENTIYFGEGSWLTVV.

This rearrangement joins TRBV4-1 to TRBJ2-5; no clear D. Germline V CDR1 and CDR2: MGHRA, YSYEKL. Trimming took 4 bases from V and 1 from J, leaving 10 bases between them. The CDR3 is made up of 14 amino acids. In DNA form, the CDR3 reads TGCGCCAGCAGCCCCGGGCGGACCCAAGAGACCCAGTACTTC. Residues: CASSPGRTQETQYF.

The CDR3 nucleotides read TGTGCCAGCAGCCTAGGGACGGATAGCAATCAGCCCCAGCATTTT. This translates into CASSLGTDSNQPQHF. The genes are TRBV9 and TRBJ1-5; D might be TRBD1 (5 bases). The CDR3 runs to 15 residues. Per the germline V gene, CDR1 is SGDLS and CDR2 is YYNGEE. The ends were cut back, 4 bases at V and 0 bases at J, with 11 bases in the middle.

The table lists this clonotype with a count of one. V is TRBV2 and J is TRBJ2-1; D is undetermined. The germline V gene encodes CDR1 SNHLY and CDR2 FYNNEI. The CDR3 spans 15 residues. Deletions cut 3 bases from V and 9 bases from J, with 18 bases between. CDR3 loop: CASSDTGGARVEQFF. The CDR3 bases are TGTGCCAGCAGTGATACTGGCGGAGCTCGGGTTGAGCAGTTCTTC.